This entry describes one T cell receptor beta chain. CDR1 ENHRY and CDR2 SYGVKD come from the germline V gene. Germline trimming cut 5 bases from V and 5 bases from J; bases unmatched to any gene: 7. This CDR3 is 15 amino acids long. In patients chosen for sequencing, flow cytometry had shown CD8+CD57+ cell expansion. The sample belongs to a study of CD8+CD57+ T cells in acquired aplastic anemia. The TCR beta profiling, which covered VDJ combination and CDR3 sequence, was carried out using genomic DNA as the template. MiXCR, run by TCRdb on the reads, gives a single entry per CDR3 protein. The sample yields about 75,000 distinct CDR3 sequences, about 70% seen once.

This receptor was identified in a human donor with aplastic anemia. This rearrangement joins TRBV10-3 to TRBJ2-1; 9 bases fit TRBD2. Material for sequencing was sorted CD4+, CD8+, or CD8+CD57+ T cells (not recorded which) from PBMCs. The CDR3, as DNA: TGTGCCATCAGTAAGACTAGCGGAAAAGACAATGAGCAGTTCTTC. This translates into CAISKTSGKDNEQFF.